Listed below are T cell receptor beta chains from one sample, sequenced in a study of CD8 T cells in ankylosing spondylitis. Each CDR3 protein is one row after TCRdb ran MiXCR on the 5' RACE reads. The data contain fewer than 400,000 distinct CDR3 sequences, less than 10% of them singletons. Sequenced sample: blood, either unsorted or a sorted T cell fraction (not recorded which). The source is a male donor with ankylosing spondylitis. CDR3s leave out the opening cysteine and the closing phenylalanine or tryptophan. D genes are given only for firm matches.

D gene	V gene	CDR3 length	CDR3 protein
-	TRBV6-6	11	ASSYRPYNEQF
-	TRBV5-6	13	ASSRPGVGTDTQH
TRBD2	TRBV5-1	14	ASSSVWTSGFYEQY
-	TRBV28	12	ASSFQPGRYEAF
TRBD1	TRBV9	13	ASSSHSGQGYEQY
-	TRBV23-1	12	ASSSGRLMKNCF
TRBD2	TRBV4-1	14	ASSQPTSGVGETQY
-	TRBV10-3	11	AIRASATDTQY
TRBD2	TRBV15	15	ATSSLAGGIHSYEQY
-	TRBV27	12	ASSLVNGQETQY
-	TRBV30	13	AWRRQIVGANVLT
TRBD2	TRBV5-1	15	ASSFYGPSGREDTQY
TRBD2	TRBV6-1	12	ASGWTSARYEQF
TRBD2	TRBV20-1	15	SAYPIGLADLLDTQY
TRBD1	TRBV6-1	14	ASSRGGTGNNQPQH
-	TRBV2	13	ASSERQSGNQPQH
-	TRBV6-4	12	ASSEVGVDNEQF
-	TRBV5-1	14	ASSLGGAAGANVLT
TRBD1	TRBV27	12	ASSSGQGLEKLF
-	TRBV5-1	14	ASSINPRSSGNTIY
TRBD1	TRBV5-1	13	ASSLVGQGVGEQY
TRBD2	TRBV14	15	ASSQVPGLDTTNEQY
TRBD1	TRBV27	15	ASSYDRGLTGANVLT
TRBD2	TRBV12-3/TRBV12-4	11	ATERERDNEQF
TRBD1	TRBV29-1	14	SVLPRGPEGANVLT
-	TRBV24-1	11	ATSDDSGEKLF
-	TRBV29-1	11	SVVGLSGNTIY
TRBD1	TRBV4-2	14	ASSQDTGQGWEKLF
-	TRBV7-2	15	ASSRGGGGPSYNEQF
TRBD2	TRBV3-1	13	ASKLREGLSDTQY
TRBD1	TRBV5-1	16	ASSYGQGGGLYGNTIY
-	TRBV7-6	11	ASSSGVRGVLT
TRBD2	TRBV24-1	15	ATSDRLAGVGTDTQY
-	TRBV7-8	15	ASSLYIPRGGNYGYT
TRBD2	TRBV12-3/TRBV12-4	14	ASSRRTSGAADTQY
-	TRBV6-2/TRBV6-3	16	ASSYPFGGPRSDNEQF
-	TRBV7-3	12	ASSFYGGLDTQY
TRBD2	TRBV12-3/TRBV12-4	14	ASSRRLAWDTGELF
TRBD2	TRBV20-1	15	SARDFGTSGRGETQY
-	TRBV20-1	12	SARGLPRTDTQY
-	TRBV7-6	12	ACSLGAGSVEAF
TRBD2	TRBV3-1	13	ASTQTGTTTDTQY
-	TRBV10-3	11	AITLEENYGYT
TRBD2	TRBV7-9	15	ASSLWTSGSTIDTQY
-	TRBV27	14	ASNGQGRRSYNEQF
-	TRBV2	9	ASSEPNEQF
-	TRBV15	13	ATSRDRGTGDGQY
TRBD2	TRBV7-3	13	ASSPWAGGTDTQY
TRBD2	TRBV27	12	ASSLMAGVETQY
-	TRBV4-3	11	ASSRAPLREQY
TRBD1	TRBV5-1	14	ASSLAGQGVNSPLH
-	TRBV6-1	13	ASKTTITRPGELF
TRBD2	TRBV5-1	14	ASTLLGLAGQETQY
TRBD2	TRBV4-2	13	ASSHDSGNYNEQF
-	TRBV7-2	12	ASSPRTLGNIQY
-	TRBV9	13	ASSKTRGDTDTQY